This is a list of T cell receptor beta chains from one sample in a study of blood T cells in healthy people across ages. TCRdb analysed the 5' RACE reads with MiXCR anew, one entry per CDR3 protein. The sample lists hundreds of thousands of distinct CDR3 sequences, around 24% occurring once. Separately, the same data were catalogued under a study of T cells of mothers and their children.

Sequencing input: blood. Receptors were obtained from a boy between 10 and 17 years old in good health. The CDR3 runs from the conserved cysteine through the conserved F or W. A D gene is named only where the DNA matches it firmly. Only some rows state a clone size, as once, few, many or a class for expanded clones.

v_call,d_call,j_call,clone_size,cdr3_aa,cdr3_nt
TRBV5-5,-,TRBJ1-1,few,CASSPGSPTRAGWYTEAFF,TGTGCCAGCAGCCCCGGTTCCCCGACTCGGGCAGGATGGTATACTGAAGCTTTCTTT
TRBV20-1,-,TRBJ1-1,once,CSARDWAGALGTGAFF,TGCAGTGCTAGGGATTGGGCAGGGGCCTTGGGCACTGGAGCTTTCTTT
TRBV3-1,-,TRBJ1-4,few,CASSQCGATNEKLFF,TGTGCCAGCAGCCAATGTGGCGCAACTAATGAAAAACTGTTTTTT
TRBV4-3,-,TRBJ2-2,many,CASSQGPDSHTGELFF,TGCGCCAGCAGCCAAGGTCCGGACAGCCACACCGGGGAGCTGTTTTTT
TRBV28,-,TRBJ2-3,-,CASSSRADTQYF,TGTGCCAGCAGCTCCAGGGCAGATACGCAGTATTTT
TRBV3-1,TRBD2,TRBJ2-7,-,CASSQDPGGLSEQYF,TGTGCCAGCAGCCAGGATCCGGGGGGGCTATCCGAGCAGTACTTC
TRBV4-3,-,TRBJ2-5,few,CASSQTRETQYF,TGCGCCAGCAGCCAGACAAGAGAGACCCAGTACTTC
TRBV29-1,TRBD2,TRBJ2-3,few,CSVVLAGGRDTQYF,TGCAGCGTCGTTCTAGCGGGGGGAAGGGATACGCAGTATTTT
TRBV4-2,-,TRBJ2-7,many,CASSGPGASSYYEQYF,TGTGCCAGCAGCGGCCCGGGAGCTAGCTCCTACTACGAGCAGTACTTC
TRBV6-6,-,TRBJ2-2,few,CASSPGTVGEPFF,TGTGCCAGCAGCCCGGGGACCGTCGGGGAGCCGTTTTTT
TRBV5-1,-,TRBJ1-2,-,CASSLGYGTVHGYTF,TGCGCCAGCAGCTTGGGGTACGGAACCGTCCACGGCTACACCTTC
TRBV5-1,TRBD1,TRBJ2-2,-,CASSLKPTGSTGELFF,TGCGCCAGCAGCTTGAAGCCGACAGGGAGCACCGGGGAGCTGTTTTTT
TRBV7-2,-,TRBJ1-1,-,CASSLDSANTEAFF,TGTGCCAGCAGCTTAGATTCAGCTAACACTGAAGCTTTCTTT
TRBV3-1,TRBD1,TRBJ2-7,-,CASSRKGTVYEQYF,TGTGCCAGCAGCCGAAAAGGGACAGTTTACGAGCAGTACTTC